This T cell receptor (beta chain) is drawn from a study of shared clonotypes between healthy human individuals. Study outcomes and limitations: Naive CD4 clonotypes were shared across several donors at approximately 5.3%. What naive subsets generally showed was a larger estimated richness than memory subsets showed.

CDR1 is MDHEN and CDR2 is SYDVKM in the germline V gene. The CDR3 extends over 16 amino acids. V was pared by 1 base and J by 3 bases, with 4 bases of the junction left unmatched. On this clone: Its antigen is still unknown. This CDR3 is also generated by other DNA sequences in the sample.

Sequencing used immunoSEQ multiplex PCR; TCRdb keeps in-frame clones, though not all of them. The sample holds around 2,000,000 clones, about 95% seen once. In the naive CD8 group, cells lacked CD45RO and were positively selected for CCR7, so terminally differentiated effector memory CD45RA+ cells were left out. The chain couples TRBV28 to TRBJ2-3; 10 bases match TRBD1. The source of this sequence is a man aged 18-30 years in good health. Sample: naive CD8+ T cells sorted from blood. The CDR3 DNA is TGTGCCAGCAGTTTATTGCGGGACAGGGGAACAGATACGCAGTATTTT. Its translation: CASSLLRDRGTDTQYF.